Reported below is one T cell receptor beta chain. This receptor's antigen is unknown. Base qualities are not recorded, but no much larger clone differs from it by a single base. These data are taken from a study of Tregs in tolerant kidney transplant recipients (dated by TCRdb to about 2019). Looking at the study overall: Related donors were used in the transplants with nonmyeloablative bone marrow transplantation, and mixed chimerism was transient in the human trials. TCRbeta sequencing was used in the study to identify donor-specific regulatory T cells before combined kidney and bone marrow transplantation, and the identified cells were then tracked after transplant. Results and caveats for the whole study, not just this receptor: The most biologically relevant and donor-specific TCRbeta repertoire appeared to be identified by expanding Tregs with activated donor B cells. Because only a small number of patients were included, the study had limitations, and the results will need to be validated in larger populations as well as under other immunosuppression protocols. In tolerant patients, donor-specific Tregs expanded more than Tregs overall, which suggests antigen-driven rather than nonspecific expansion. PCR primers changed over time for some patients, so nucleotide-level comparison across those patients' samples was not possible. Although technical replication error seemed to be minimal, the question of biological reproducibility was not addressed directly.

For TCRbeta CDR3 sequencing, genomic DNA from the sorted cells was extracted using the QIAGEN DNeasy Blood and Tissue Kit. Through immunoSEQ, high-throughput TCRbeta CDR3 sequencing was done commercially, including PCR amplification with internal controls and bias correction. As for the original processing: Unique productive TCRbeta sequences were defined by CDR3 nucleotide sequence when primers matched and otherwise by CDR3 amino acid sequence together with Vbeta and Jbeta genes. To correct sorting error, sequences shared between sorted populations at a frequency ratio of 2:1 or less were removed; the rest were assigned to the higher population. Sequences were defined as donor-reactive when expanded at least 5-fold in CFSE-low cells versus unstimulated cells and present at a frequency of at least 0.01% in CFSE-low cells. Jensen-Shannon divergence, calculated on the top 100 TCRbeta sequences ranked by frequency, was used to quantify repertoire divergence. For samples with multiple sequencing runs, sorting error was corrected separately for each run before the runs were pooled. TCRdb took this table from immuneACCESS and kept in-frame rearrangements with V and J called. Such tables lack part of the clones; where checked against another copy, unresolved V genes explain under half of the gap, and the rest is unexplained. V, J and clone size are those of that table, while D and trimming were read from the DNA. This sample holds about 83,000 clones; nearly 98% were observed only once. Jointly, the top ten make up about 0.61% of the sample.

The CDR3 spans 12 residues, from the cysteine through the phenylalanine. Only the CDR3 DNA stays, 36 bases, in frame from base 1. V lost 5 bases and J lost 13 bases, and the count of bases not matched to a germline gene is 10. CDR1 and CDR2, looked up from the germline V gene (reference sequence), are GTSNPN and SVGIG. This specimen's time point label, per the study, means: blood sample drawn before combined kidney and bone marrow transplant. Thawed PBMCs were FACS-sorted into unstimulated Tregs (CD4+CD25+CD127-), CD4+ non-Tregs (CD4+CD25-), CD4 cells and CD8 cells. The patients were a handful of recipients of combined kidney and bone marrow transplants from the ITN036ST trial, and samples were available only from these trial subjects. Healthy control blood was separated into PBMCs by Ficoll density gradient and cryopreserved, and patient PBMCs were collected both before and after transplant.

Sequenced material: CD4+ T cells from blood, taken before the transplant. This chain joins TRBV30 to TRBJ2-1, with TRBD2 identical over 8 junction bases. This TCR came from a human donor who received a combined kidney and bone marrow transplant. CDR3 reads: CAWSRGGPTQFF. The nucleotide sequence is given as TGTGCCTGGTCACGCGGGGGGCCTACCCAGTTCTTC.